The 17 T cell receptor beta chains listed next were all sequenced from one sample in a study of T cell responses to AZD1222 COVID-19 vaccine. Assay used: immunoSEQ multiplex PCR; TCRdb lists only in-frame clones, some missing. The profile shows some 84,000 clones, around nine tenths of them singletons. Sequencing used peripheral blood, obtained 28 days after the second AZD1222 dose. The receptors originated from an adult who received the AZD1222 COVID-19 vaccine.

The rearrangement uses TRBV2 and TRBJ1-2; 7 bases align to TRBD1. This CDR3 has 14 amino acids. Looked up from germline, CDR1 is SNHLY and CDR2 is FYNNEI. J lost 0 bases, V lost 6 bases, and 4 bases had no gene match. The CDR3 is CASRETGTNYGYTF. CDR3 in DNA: TGTGCCAGCAGAGAGACAGGGACTAACTATGGCTACACCTTC.

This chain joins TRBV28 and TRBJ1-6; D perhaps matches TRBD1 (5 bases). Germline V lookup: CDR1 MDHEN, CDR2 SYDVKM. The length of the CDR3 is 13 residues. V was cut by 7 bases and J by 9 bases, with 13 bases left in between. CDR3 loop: CASNDGAGSPLHF. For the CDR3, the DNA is TGTGCCAGCAACGACGGGGCTGGTTCACCCCTCCACTTT.

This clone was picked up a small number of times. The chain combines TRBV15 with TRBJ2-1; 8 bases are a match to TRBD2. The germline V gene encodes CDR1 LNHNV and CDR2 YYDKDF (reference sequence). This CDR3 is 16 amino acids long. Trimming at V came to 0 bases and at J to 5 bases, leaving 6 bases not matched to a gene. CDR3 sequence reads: CATSRDPLAGHNEQFF. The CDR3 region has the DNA TGTGCCACCAGCAGAGATCCTCTAGCGGGCCACAATGAGCAGTTCTTC.

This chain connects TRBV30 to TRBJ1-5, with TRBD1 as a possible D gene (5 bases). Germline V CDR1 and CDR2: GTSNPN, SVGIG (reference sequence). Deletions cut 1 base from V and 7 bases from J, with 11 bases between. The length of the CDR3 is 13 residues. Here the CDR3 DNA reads TGTGCCTGGAGTGGGGGGGGTTACCAGCCCCAGCATTTT. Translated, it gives CAWSGGGYQPQHF.

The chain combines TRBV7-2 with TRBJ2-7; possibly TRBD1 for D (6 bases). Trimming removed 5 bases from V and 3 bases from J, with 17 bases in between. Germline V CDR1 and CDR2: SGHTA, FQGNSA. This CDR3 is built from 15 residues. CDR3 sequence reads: CASSPGSGQVYEQYF. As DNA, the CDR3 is TGTGCCAGCAGCCCGGGGTCGGGACAAGTCTACGAGCAGTACTTC.

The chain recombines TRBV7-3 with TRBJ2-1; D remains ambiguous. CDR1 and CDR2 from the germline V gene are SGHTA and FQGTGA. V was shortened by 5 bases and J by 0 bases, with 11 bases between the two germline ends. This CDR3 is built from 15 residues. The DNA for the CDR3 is TGTGCCAGCAGCCTCGGCCCAGGCTCCTACAATGAGCAGTTCTTC. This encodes CASSLGPGSYNEQFF.

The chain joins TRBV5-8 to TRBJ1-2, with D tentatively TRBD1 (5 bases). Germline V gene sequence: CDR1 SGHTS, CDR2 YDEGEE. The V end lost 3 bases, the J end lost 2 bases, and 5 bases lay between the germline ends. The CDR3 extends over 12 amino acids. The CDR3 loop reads CASSWGNYGYTF. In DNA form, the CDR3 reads TGTGCCAGCAGCTGGGGGAACTATGGCTACACCTTC.

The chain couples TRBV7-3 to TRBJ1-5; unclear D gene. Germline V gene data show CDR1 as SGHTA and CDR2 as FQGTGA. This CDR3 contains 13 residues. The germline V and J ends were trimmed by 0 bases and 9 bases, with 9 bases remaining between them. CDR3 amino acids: CASSLTEEGPQHF. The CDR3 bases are TGTGCCAGCAGCTTAACCGAGGAGGGGCCCCAGCATTTT.

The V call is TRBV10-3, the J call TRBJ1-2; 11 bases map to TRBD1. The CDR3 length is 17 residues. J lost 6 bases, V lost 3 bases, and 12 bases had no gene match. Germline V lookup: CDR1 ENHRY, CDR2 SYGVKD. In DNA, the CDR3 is TGTGCCATCAGTGACCCCGGGACAGGGGGTGATAGGGATGGCTACACCTTC. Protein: CAISDPGTGGDRDGYTF.

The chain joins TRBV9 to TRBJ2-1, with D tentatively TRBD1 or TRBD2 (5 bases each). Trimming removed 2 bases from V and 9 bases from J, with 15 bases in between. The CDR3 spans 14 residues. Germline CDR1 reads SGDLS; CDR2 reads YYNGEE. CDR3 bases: TGTGCCAGCAGCGTGTTCGGGACGGGCGGTGAGCAGTTCTTC. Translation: CASSVFGTGGEQFF.

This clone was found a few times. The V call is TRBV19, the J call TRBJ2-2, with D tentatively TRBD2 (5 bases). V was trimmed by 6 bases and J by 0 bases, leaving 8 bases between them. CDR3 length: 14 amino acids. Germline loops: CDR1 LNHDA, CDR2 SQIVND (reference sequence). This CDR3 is CASSVTTNTGELFF. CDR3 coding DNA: TGTGCCAGTAGCGTGACTACGAACACCGGGGAGCTGTTTTTT.

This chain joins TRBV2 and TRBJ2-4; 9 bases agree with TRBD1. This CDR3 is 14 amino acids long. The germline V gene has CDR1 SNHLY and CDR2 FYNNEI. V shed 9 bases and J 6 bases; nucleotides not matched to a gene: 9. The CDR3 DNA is TGTGCCAGTTTACCGGGACAGGGTCGAAACATTCAGTACTTC. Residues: CASLPGQGRNIQYF.

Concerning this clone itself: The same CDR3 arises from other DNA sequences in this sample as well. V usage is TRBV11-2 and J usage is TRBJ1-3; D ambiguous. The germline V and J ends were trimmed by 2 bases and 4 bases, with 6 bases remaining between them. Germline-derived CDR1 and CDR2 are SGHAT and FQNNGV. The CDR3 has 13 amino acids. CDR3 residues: CASSLTVGNTIYF. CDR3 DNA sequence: TGTGCCAGCAGCTTAACGGTGGGAAACACCATATATTTT.

DNA for the CDR3: TGTGCCAGCAGCGTCTACAGGGTCTTCGAGCAGTACTTC. The encoded protein is CASSVYRVFEQYF. The J gene is TRBJ2-7, the V gene TRBV5-6; tentatively, D is TRBD1 (6 bases). CDR3 length: 13 residues. The germline V gene has CDR1 SGHDT and CDR2 YYEEEE. The ends were cut back, 4 bases at V and 6 bases at J, with 14 bases in the middle.

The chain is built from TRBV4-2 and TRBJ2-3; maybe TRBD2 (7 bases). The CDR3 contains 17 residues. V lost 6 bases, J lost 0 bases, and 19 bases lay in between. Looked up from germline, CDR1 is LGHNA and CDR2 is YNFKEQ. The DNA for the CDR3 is TGTGCCAGCAGTCCGAGGGGGGGGCGGGTAAGCACAGATACGCAGTATTTT. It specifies CASSPRGGRVSTDTQYF.

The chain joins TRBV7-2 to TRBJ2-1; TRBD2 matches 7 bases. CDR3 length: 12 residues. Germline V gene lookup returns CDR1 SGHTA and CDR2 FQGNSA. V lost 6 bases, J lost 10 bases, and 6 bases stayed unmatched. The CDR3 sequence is CASRTSAGEQFF. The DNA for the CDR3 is TGTGCCAGCAGGACCTCAGCGGGGGAGCAGTTCTTC.

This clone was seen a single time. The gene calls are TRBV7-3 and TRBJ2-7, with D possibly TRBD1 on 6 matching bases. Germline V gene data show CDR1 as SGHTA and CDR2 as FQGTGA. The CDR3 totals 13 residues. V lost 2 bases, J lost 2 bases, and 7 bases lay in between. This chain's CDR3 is CASSLGTTYEQYF. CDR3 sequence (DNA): TGTGCCAGCAGCTTAGGGACAACCTACGAGCAGTACTTC.